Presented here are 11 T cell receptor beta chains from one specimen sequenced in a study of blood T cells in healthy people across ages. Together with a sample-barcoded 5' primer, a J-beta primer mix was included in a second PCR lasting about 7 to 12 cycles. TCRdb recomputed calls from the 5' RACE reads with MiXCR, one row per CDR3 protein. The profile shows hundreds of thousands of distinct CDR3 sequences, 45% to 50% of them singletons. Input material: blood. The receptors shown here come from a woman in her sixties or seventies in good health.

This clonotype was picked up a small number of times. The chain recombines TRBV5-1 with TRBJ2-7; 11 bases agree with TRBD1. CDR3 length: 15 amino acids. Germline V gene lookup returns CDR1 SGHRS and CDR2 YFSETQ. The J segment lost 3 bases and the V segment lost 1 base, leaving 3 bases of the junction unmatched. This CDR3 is CASSLLDRGLYEQYF. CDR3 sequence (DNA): TGCGCCAGCAGCTTGTTGGACAGGGGGCTCTACGAGCAGTACTTC.

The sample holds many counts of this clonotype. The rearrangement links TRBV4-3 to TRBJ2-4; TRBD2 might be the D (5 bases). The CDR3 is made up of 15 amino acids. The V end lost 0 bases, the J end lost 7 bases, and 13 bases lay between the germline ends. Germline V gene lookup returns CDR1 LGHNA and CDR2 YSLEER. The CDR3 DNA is TGCGCCAGCAGCCAAGAGTTCTCAGGCGGGAACATTCAGTACTTC. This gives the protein CASSQEFSGGNIQYF.

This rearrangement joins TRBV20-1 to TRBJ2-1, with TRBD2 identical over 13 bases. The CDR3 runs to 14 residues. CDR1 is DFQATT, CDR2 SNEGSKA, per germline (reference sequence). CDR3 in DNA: TGCATCGTCCCGACTAGCGGGGGGTACAATGAGCAGTTCTTC. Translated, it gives CIVPTSGGYNEQFF.

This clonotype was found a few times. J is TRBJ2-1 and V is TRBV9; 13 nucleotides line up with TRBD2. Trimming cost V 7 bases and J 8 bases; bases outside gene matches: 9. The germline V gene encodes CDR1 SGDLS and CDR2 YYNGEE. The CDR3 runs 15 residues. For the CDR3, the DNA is TGTGCCAGCGCAACCGGGACTAGCGGGATCTATGAGCAGTTCTTC. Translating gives CASATGTSGIYEQFF. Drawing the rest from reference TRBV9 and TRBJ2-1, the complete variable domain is DSGVTQTPKHLITATGQRVTLRCSPRSGDLSVYWYQQSLDQGLQFLIQYYNGEERAKGNILERFSAQQFPDLHSELNLSSLELGDSALYFCASATGTSGIYEQFFGPGTRLTVL.

The DNA for the CDR3 is TGTGCCAGCAGCCCGGATCCTACTAACACCGGGGAGCTGTTTTTT. Its translation is CASSPDPTNTGELFF. The chain is built from TRBV11-1 and TRBJ2-2; D remains ambiguous. This CDR3 has 15 amino acids. With 5 bases removed from V and 2 bases from J, the gap between germline ends came to 12 bases. CDR1 is SGHAT and CDR2 is FQDESV in the germline V gene (reference sequence).

The CDR3 loop reads CAWSIGSADTQYF. DNA for the CDR3: TGTGCCTGGAGTATCGGTTCAGCAGATACGCAGTATTTT. The chain links TRBV30 to TRBJ2-3; D unclear. The germline V gene encodes CDR1 GTSNPN and CDR2 SVGIG (reference sequence). The CDR3 contains 13 residues. V was clipped by 2 bases and J by 4 bases, with 10 bases between them.

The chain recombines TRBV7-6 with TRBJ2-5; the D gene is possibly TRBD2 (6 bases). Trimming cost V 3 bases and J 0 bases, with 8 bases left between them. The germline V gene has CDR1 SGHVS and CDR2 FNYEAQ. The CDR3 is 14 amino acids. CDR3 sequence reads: CASSFTSNQETQYF. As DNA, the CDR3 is TGTGCCAGCAGCTTTACTAGCAACCAAGAGACCCAGTACTTC.

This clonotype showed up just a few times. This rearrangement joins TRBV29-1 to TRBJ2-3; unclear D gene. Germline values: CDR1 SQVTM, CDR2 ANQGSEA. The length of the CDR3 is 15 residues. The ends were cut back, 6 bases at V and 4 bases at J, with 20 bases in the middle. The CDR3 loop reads CSVGPGWGMADTQYF. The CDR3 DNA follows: TGCAGCGTCGGACCGGGTTGGGGTATGGCAGATACGCAGTATTTT.

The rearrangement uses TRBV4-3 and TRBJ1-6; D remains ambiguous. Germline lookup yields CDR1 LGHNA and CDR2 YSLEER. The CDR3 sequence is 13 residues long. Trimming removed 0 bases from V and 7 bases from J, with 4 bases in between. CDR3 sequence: CASSQDRNSPLHF. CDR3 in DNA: TGCGCCAGCAGCCAAGATAGGAATTCACCCCTCCACTTT.

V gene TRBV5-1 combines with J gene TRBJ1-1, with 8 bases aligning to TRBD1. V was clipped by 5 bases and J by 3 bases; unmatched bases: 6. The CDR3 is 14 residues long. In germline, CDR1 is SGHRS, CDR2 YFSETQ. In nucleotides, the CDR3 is TGCGCCAGCAGACCTGGACAGGGCCACACTGAAGCTTTCTTT. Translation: CASRPGQGHTEAFF.

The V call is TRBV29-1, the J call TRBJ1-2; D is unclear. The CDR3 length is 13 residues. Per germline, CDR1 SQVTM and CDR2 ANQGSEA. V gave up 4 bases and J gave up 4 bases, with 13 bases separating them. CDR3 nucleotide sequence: TGCAGCGTTGTTGAGATGGGGAGCTATGGCTACACCTTC. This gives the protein CSVVEMGSYGYTF.